The 5 T cell receptor beta chains presented below share a single source sample, sequenced in a study of blood T cell repertoires in COVID-19. Method: immunoSEQ multiplex PCR; TCRdb's copy keeps in-frame clones and lacks some. The sample shows a few hundred thousand clones, roughly 85% of them seen only once. Sequenced material: peripheral blood. Source of these receptors: a woman younger than 30 with acute or convalescent COVID-19.

The CDR3 DNA follows: TGCGCCAGCAGCGTAAGGACAGGCACAGATACGCAGTATTTT. It encodes CASSVRTGTDTQYF. The rearrangement uses TRBV5-1 and TRBJ2-3, with D tentatively TRBD1 (6 bases). CDR1 is SGHRS, CDR2 YFSETQ, per germline. This CDR3 spans 14 amino acids. With 4 bases removed from V and 1 base from J, the gap between germline ends came to 10 bases. Complete variable domain (other parts from reference TRBV5-1 and TRBJ2-3): KAGVTQTPRYLIKTRGQQVTLSCSPISGHRSVSWYQQTPGQGLQFLFEYFSETQRNKGNFPGRFSGRQFSNSRSEMNVSTLELGDSALYLCASSVRTGTDTQYFGPGTRLTVL.

The chain joins TRBV2 to TRBJ1-2, with D possibly TRBD1 on 5 matching bases. This CDR3 region has 17 residues. With 4 bases removed from V and 4 bases from J, the gap between germline ends came to 22 bases. Germline V gene sequence: CDR1 SNHLY, CDR2 FYNNEI. The DNA of the CDR3 is TGTGCCAGCAGTGTTTGGGTCCCCCGGCAGGGCGTCTATGGCTACACCTTC. It encodes CASSVWVPRQGVYGYTF. The full variable domain, in which reference TRBV2 and TRBJ1-2 provide the parts outside the CDR3, is EPEVTQTPSHQVTQMGQEVILRCVPISNHLYFYWYRQILGQKVEFLVSFYNNEISEKSEIFDDQFSVERPDGSNFTLKIRSTKLEDSAMYFCASSVWVPRQGVYGYTFGSGTRLTVV.

The chain has TRBV6-1 and TRBJ1-2; D is undetermined. The CDR3 has 14 residues. The germline gives CDR1 MNHNS, CDR2 SASEGT. V was pared by 1 base and J by 2 bases, with 8 bases between. CDR3 in DNA: TGTGCCAGCAGTGAAGACAGCCAAAACTATGGCTACACCTTC. It codes for CASSEDSQNYGYTF.

This sequence joins TRBV30 and TRBJ2-1, with D unresolved. The V and J ends lost 5 bases and 8 bases respectively, with 10 bases between them. This CDR3 contains 11 residues. Germline lookup yields CDR1 GTSNPN and CDR2 SVGIG (reference sequence). CDR3 amino acids: CAWLPGDEQFF. The CDR3 coding sequence is TGTGCCTGGTTGCCTGGAGATGAGCAGTTCTTC.

The V gene is TRBV5-1, the J gene TRBJ2-5, with 9 bases matching TRBD2. The CDR3 consists of 16 residues. The V segment lost 0 bases and the J segment 1 base; nucleotides outside the gene matches: 4. Germline values: CDR1 SGHRS, CDR2 YFSETQ. This chain's CDR3 is CASSLAAGGPQETQYF. In DNA form, the CDR3 reads TGCGCCAGCAGCTTGGCAGCGGGAGGCCCCCAAGAGACCCAGTACTTC.